The 6 T cell receptor beta chains presented below share a single source sample, sequenced in a study of blood T cell repertoires in COVID-19. The protocol was immunoSEQ multiplex PCR, while the TCRdb copy is restricted to in-frame clones and leaves out a portion. Of some 370,000 clones in the sample, roughly nine tenths are singletons; the top ten hold 0.95% to 1.5%. Sequencing was performed on peripheral blood. The receptors shown here come from a man aged 35 to 55 with acute or convalescent COVID-19.

This chain links TRBV27 with TRBJ2-7, with D perhaps matching TRBD1 (6 bases). The germline gives CDR1 MNHEY, CDR2 SMNVEV (reference sequence). The CDR3 is made up of 14 amino acids. The V end was cut by 7 bases, the J end by 0 bases, with 13 bases between. The CDR3 nucleotides are TGTGCCAGCATAAAACAGGGAGACTCCTACGAGCAGTACTTC. Translating gives CASIKQGDSYEQYF.

The rearrangement joins TRBV7-3 to TRBJ2-2; the D gene is possibly TRBD2 (6 bases). Trimming shortened V by 3 bases and J by 1 base, and 12 bases separated the two germline ends. This CDR3 region has 16 residues. CDR1 and CDR2 (germline): SGHTA, FQGTGA. The CDR3 nucleotides are TGTGCCAGCAGCTTCGGCGGGGTGATGAACACCGGGGAGCTGTTTTTT. Residues: CASSFGGVMNTGELFF.

In its sample, this clone was seen once. The J gene is TRBJ2-1, the V gene TRBV28; 12 positions match TRBD2. With V trimmed by 4 bases and J by 8 bases, 15 bases remained unmatched. There are 18 residues in the CDR3. Per germline, CDR1 MDHEN and CDR2 SYDVKM. Here the CDR3 DNA reads TGTGCCAGCAGTTACATTTTTAGACTAGCGGGAGAATCATATGAGCAGTTCTTC. Protein sequence: CASSYIFRLAGESYEQFF.

This clone was counted a single time. V gene TRBV7-2 combines with J gene TRBJ1-1; D gene unclear. Deletions cut 2 bases from V and 4 bases from J, with 11 bases between. This CDR3 spans 14 amino acids. CDR1 and CDR2 (germline): SGHTA, FQGNSA. This CDR3 reads CASSLLRGSTEAFF. For the CDR3, the DNA is TGTGCCAGCAGCTTATTACGGGGTTCCACTGAAGCTTTCTTT.

This chain uses TRBV10-3 with TRBJ1-6; 7 bases are shared with TRBD1. The CDR3 contains 16 residues. V lost 7 bases to trimming and J lost 16 bases; unmatched junction nucleotides: 22. Germline CDR1 reads ENHRY; CDR2 reads SYGVKD. The CDR3 is CAITEKASGQSSPLHF. The CDR3 coding sequence is TGTGCCATCACCGAAAAAGCATCGGGACAGAGTAGTCCTCTCCACTTT.

V and J are TRBV7-8 and TRBJ1-2; D is undetermined. Germline V lookup: CDR1 SGHVS, CDR2 FQNEAQ. The CDR3 runs to 14 residues. The V gene lost 0 bases and the J gene lost 2 bases, with 7 bases spanning the gap. CDR3 residues: CASSLALQNYGYTF. For the CDR3, the DNA is TGTGCCAGCAGCTTAGCGCTACAGAACTATGGCTACACCTTC.